The 21 T cell receptor beta chains reported below all come from one sample, sequenced in a study of blood T cell repertoires in COVID-19 (dated by TCRdb to the early 2020s). Libraries were prepared through the immunoSEQ multiplex PCR assay. TCRdb mirrors the immuneACCESS table, restricted to in-frame sequences. Some clones are absent from its copies; in checked studies, under half trace to an unresolved V gene, and the reason for the others is unknown. In all, the sample holds 70,000 or so clones, and about 89% of those were seen once. About an eighth of the sample comes from the top ten. Sample: peripheral blood. All receptors derive from a woman aged 55-70 years with acute or convalescent COVID-19.

This chain joins TRBV5-6 and TRBJ1-4; D remains ambiguous. The germline V gene has CDR1 SGHDT and CDR2 YYEEEE. The CDR3 totals 16 residues. Deletions cut 4 bases from V and 4 bases from J, with 17 bases between. The CDR3 sequence is CASSTRVSGGNEKLFF. CDR3 sequence (DNA): TGTGCCAGCAGCACAAGGGTCTCAGGAGGTAATGAAAAACTGTTTTTT.

A single count supports this clone. This chain links TRBV5-1 with TRBJ1-4; a weak D match, TRBD1 (5 bases). Trimming shortened V by 3 bases and J by 8 bases, and 20 bases separated the two germline ends. Looked up from germline, CDR1 is SGHRS and CDR2 is YFSETQ. This CDR3 contains 16 residues. The CDR3, as DNA: TGCGCCAGCAGCTCCGGCGACAGCCCGAGGTGGGAAAAACTGTTTTTT. Protein: CASSSGDSPRWEKLFF.

The rearrangement joins TRBV24-1 to TRBJ2-5; 10 bases align to TRBD1. CDR3 length: 13 amino acids. Germline V gene lookup returns CDR1 KGHDR and CDR2 SFDVKD. Trimming removed 4 bases from V and 5 bases from J; junction bases left unmatched: 0. The CDR3: CATSEGQGETQYF. The CDR3 bases are TGTGCCACCAGTGAGGGACAGGGGGAGACCCAGTACTTC.

V usage is TRBV7-8 and J usage is TRBJ2-6; a possible D gene is TRBD1 (5 bases). The CDR3 is made up of 16 amino acids. Germline assignment: CDR1 SGHVS and CDR2 FQNEAQ. Trimming took 1 base from V and 4 from J, leaving 11 bases between them. The CDR3 nucleotides are TGTGCCAGCAGCTTAGAGGGGTGGGCCGGGGCCAACGTCCTGACTTTC. It specifies CASSLEGWAGANVLTF.

The CDR3 DNA reads TGTGCCACCAGTGATGGCCTGGGAGCTAACTATGGCTACACCTTC. Translating gives CATSDGLGANYGYTF. The rearrangement links TRBV24-1 to TRBJ1-2; D is unclear. The CDR3 sequence is 15 residues long. Trimming cost V 3 bases and J 0 bases, with 10 bases left between them. The V gene's germline CDR1 is KGHDR and CDR2 SFDVKD.

The chain has TRBV5-3 and TRBJ1-4; TRBD1 might be the D (6 bases). TRBV5-3 is known as an ORF, though its function is uncertain. The CDR3 contains 13 residues. V lost 4 bases, J lost 8 bases, and 12 bases lay in between. The DNA of the CDR3 is TGTGCCAGAAGCGTCACAGGGTGCGAAAAACTGTTTTTT. It translates to CARSVTGCEKLFF.

This chain joins TRBV27 and TRBJ1-6, with 9 bases identical to TRBD1. The germline CDR1 and CDR2 sequences are MNHEY and SMNVEV (reference sequence). The J segment lost 10 bases and the V segment lost 2 bases, leaving 6 bases of the junction unmatched. This CDR3 has 15 residues. CDR3 in amino acids: CASSLGTGGRSPLHF. The CDR3 bases are TGTGCCAGCAGTTTAGGTACAGGGGGCAGGTCACCCCTCCACTTT.

This clone has just a few counts. J is TRBJ2-2 and V is TRBV6-5; D remains unclear. CDR1 is MNHEY and CDR2 is SVGAGI in the germline V gene. This CDR3 region has 15 residues. V lost 6 bases and J lost 0, with 11 bases in between. DNA of the CDR3: TGTGCCAGCAGAGCGCATGGCGCGAACACCGGGGAGCTGTTTTTT. Translated, it gives CASRAHGANTGELFF.

The V and J genes are TRBV11-2 and TRBJ2-3; 7 nucleotides agree with TRBD1. This CDR3 region has 16 residues. The germline V gene encodes CDR1 SGHAT and CDR2 FQNNGV. J gave up 4 bases and V 2 bases, and 9 bases lay outside the gene matches. The CDR3 DNA reads TGTGCCAGCAGCTTAAACCCAGGGGGTGAGCCAGATACGCAGTATTTT. Translated, it gives CASSLNPGGEPDTQYF.

The chain carries TRBV27 and TRBJ2-3, with 10 positions matching TRBD1. The CDR3 covers 12 residues. Germline loops: CDR1 MNHEY, CDR2 SMNVEV (reference sequence). J was trimmed by 10 bases and V by 4 bases; bases with no gene match: 2. CDR3 residues: CASSWDRGPQYF. For the CDR3, the DNA is TGTGCCAGCAGTTGGGACAGGGGACCGCAGTATTTT.

This rearrangement joins TRBV3-1 (or the pseudogene TRBV3-2) to TRBJ2-2, with a possible D match to TRBD1 (6 bases). V was cut by 1 base and J by 1 base, with 13 bases left in between. CDR1 and CDR2 from the germline V gene are LGHDT and YNNKEL (reference sequence). CDR3 length: 17 amino acids. CDR3 bases: TGTGCCAGCAGCCAAGCATGGACAGCTCAGAACACCGGGGAGCTGTTTTTT. This translates into CASSQAWTAQNTGELFF.

The rearrangement uses TRBV5-4 and TRBJ1-2; D is perhaps TRBD1 (6 bases). Per the germline V gene, CDR1 is SGHNT and CDR2 is YYREEE (reference sequence). The CDR3 is made up of 16 amino acids. V was shortened by 0 bases and J by 5 bases, with 17 bases between the two germline ends. CDR3 loop: CASSLGVTTRGYGYTF. For the CDR3, the DNA is TGTGCCAGCAGCTTGGGAGTGACAACCAGGGGTTATGGCTACACCTTC.

The chain uses TRBV27 and TRBJ2-5; 12 bases agree with TRBD2. Germline-derived CDR1 and CDR2 are MNHEY and SMNVEV (reference sequence). The CDR3 totals 17 residues. V trimming: 0 bases; J trimming: 5 bases; junction bases outside the gene matches: 7. The CDR3 spells CASSLSDTSGGRETQYF. The CDR3, as DNA: TGTGCCAGCAGTTTATCGGATACTAGCGGGGGGCGGGAGACCCAGTACTTC.

This rearrangement joins TRBV7-2 to TRBJ2-7, with 8 bases that match TRBD2. The CDR3 totals 15 residues. Per the germline V gene, CDR1 is SGHTA and CDR2 is FQGNSA. V lost 1 base, J lost 5 bases, and 7 bases stayed unmatched. DNA for the CDR3: TGTGCCAGCAGCTTAGTCGGCGGGGGGAGCGACGAGCAGTACTTC. It codes for CASSLVGGGSDEQYF. The full variable domain, rest sourced from reference TRBV7-2 and TRBJ2-7, is GAGVSQSPSNKVTEKGKDVELRCDPISGHTALYWYRQSLGQGLEFLIYFQGNSAPDKSGLPSDRFSAERTGGSVSTLTIQRTQQEDSAVYLCASSLVGGGSDEQYFGPGTRLTVT.

The rearrangement joins TRBV6-1 to TRBJ2-2; a possible D gene is TRBD1 (6 bases). Trimming removed 3 bases from V and 3 bases from J, with 11 bases in between. The CDR3 covers 15 residues. Germline V gene lookup returns CDR1 MNHNS and CDR2 SASEGT. The CDR3 loop is CASSDHRVDTGELFF. The CDR3 DNA reads as TGTGCCAGCAGTGATCACAGGGTAGACACCGGGGAGCTGTTTTTT.

This clone has more than one count but fewer than ten. The chain recombines TRBV7-9 with TRBJ2-5; 7 bases match TRBD1. Trimming removed 5 bases from V and 2 bases from J; junction bases left unmatched: 5. This CDR3 is 14 amino acids long. Germline V gene lookup returns CDR1 SEHNR and CDR2 FQNEAQ (reference sequence). CDR3 coding DNA: TGTGCCAGCAGCAAGAAGGGACAGCAAGAGACCCAGTACTTC. Its protein is CASSKKGQQETQYF. Full variable domain (rest looked up from reference TRBV7-9 and TRBJ2-5): DTGVSQNPRHKITKRGQNVTFRCDPISEHNRLYWYRQTLGQGPEFLTYFQNEAQLEKSRLLSDRFSAERPKGSFSTLEIQRTEQGDSAMYLCASSKKGQQETQYFGPGTRLLVL.

The chain is built from TRBV6-2 or TRBV6-3 and TRBJ2-2; D might be TRBD2 (5 bases). The germline V and J ends were trimmed by 2 bases and 1 base, with 11 bases remaining between them. The CDR3 covers 16 residues. Germline values: CDR1 MNHEY, CDR2 SVGEGT. The chain's CDR3 is CASSYTGLVNTGELFF. In nucleotides, the CDR3 is TGTGCCAGCAGTTACACCGGACTGGTGAACACCGGGGAGCTGTTTTTT.

The sample holds a few counts of this clone. V gene TRBV25-1 combines with J gene TRBJ1-5; 7 bases align to TRBD1. CDR1 MGHDK and CDR2 SYGVNS come from the germline V gene. CDR3 length equals 16 residues. J lost 0 bases, V lost 5 bases, and 7 bases had no gene match. CDR3 in DNA: TGTGCCAGCAGTCCCGGGACAGAGAATAGCAATCAGCCCCAGCATTTT. It codes for CASSPGTENSNQPQHF.

This rearrangement joins TRBV6-5 to TRBJ1-2; the D gene is possibly TRBD1 (6 bases). Looked up from germline, CDR1 is MNHEY and CDR2 is SVGAGI. The CDR3 is made up of 15 amino acids. V lost 1 base, J lost 4 bases, and 13 bases lay in between. For the CDR3, the DNA is TGTGCCAGCAGTTACTGGCAGGGGATGCGCTATGGCTACACCTTC. Translated: CASSYWQGMRYGYTF.

This clone was recorded only once. The genes are TRBV28 and TRBJ1-1; D unresolved. V shed 6 bases and J shed 4 bases, with 18 bases lying between them. The germline gives CDR1 MDHEN, CDR2 SYDVKM. This CDR3 spans 15 amino acids. The CDR3 coding sequence is TGTGCCAGCAGAACCCTTGAGGGCCCAGGCACTGAAGCTTTCTTT. Translating it yields CASRTLEGPGTEAFF.

This sequence joins TRBV5-5 and TRBJ2-7, with D maybe TRBD1 (8 bases). The CDR3 loop spans 15 amino acids. V lost 0 bases and J lost 2, with 12 bases in between. Germline V gene sequence: CDR1 SGHKS, CDR2 YYEKEE (reference sequence). This CDR3 is CASSLATGGAYEQYF. In DNA form, the CDR3 reads TGTGCCAGCAGCTTGGCCACAGGGGGGGCCTACGAGCAGTACTTC.